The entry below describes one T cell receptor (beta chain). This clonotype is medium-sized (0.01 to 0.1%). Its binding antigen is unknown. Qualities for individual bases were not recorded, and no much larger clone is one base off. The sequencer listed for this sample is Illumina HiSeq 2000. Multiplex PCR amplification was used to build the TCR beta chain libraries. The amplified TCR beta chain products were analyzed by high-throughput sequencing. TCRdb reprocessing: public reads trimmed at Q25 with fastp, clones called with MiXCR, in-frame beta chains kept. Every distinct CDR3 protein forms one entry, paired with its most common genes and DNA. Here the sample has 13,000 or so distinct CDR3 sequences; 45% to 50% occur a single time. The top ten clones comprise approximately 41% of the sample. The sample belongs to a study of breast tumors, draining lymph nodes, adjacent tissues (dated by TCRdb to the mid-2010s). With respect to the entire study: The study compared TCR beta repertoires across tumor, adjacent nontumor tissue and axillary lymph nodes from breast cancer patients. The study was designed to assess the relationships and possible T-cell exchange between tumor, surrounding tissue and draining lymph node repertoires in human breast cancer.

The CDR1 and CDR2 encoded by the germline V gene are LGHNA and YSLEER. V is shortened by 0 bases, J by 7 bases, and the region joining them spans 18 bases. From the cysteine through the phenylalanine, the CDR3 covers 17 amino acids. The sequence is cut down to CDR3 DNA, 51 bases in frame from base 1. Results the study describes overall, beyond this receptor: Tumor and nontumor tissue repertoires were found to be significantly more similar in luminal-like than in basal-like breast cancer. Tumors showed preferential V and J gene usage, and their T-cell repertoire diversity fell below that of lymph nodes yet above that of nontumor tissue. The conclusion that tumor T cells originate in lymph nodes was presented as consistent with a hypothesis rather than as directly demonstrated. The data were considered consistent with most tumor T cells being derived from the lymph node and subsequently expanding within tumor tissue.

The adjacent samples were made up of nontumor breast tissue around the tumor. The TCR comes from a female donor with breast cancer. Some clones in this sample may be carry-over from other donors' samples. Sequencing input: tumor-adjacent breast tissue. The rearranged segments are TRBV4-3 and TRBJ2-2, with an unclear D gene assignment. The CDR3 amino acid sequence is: CASSQDPQGPVNGELFF. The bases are TGCGCCAGCAGCCAAGATCCCCAAGGGCCGGTTAACGGGGAGCTGTTTTTT.